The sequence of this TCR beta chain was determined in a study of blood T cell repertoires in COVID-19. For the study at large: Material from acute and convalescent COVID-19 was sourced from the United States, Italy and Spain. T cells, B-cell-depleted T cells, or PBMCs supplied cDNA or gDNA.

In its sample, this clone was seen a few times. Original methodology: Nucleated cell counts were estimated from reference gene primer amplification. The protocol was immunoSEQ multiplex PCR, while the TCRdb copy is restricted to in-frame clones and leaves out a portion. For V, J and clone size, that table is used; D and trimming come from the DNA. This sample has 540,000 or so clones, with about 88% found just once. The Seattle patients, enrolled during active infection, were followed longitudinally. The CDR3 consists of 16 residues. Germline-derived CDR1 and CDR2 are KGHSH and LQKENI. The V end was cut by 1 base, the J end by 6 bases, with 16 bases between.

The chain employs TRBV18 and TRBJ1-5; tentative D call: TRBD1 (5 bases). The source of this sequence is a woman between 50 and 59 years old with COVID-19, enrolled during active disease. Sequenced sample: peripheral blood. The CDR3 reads CASSPRSAGRGQPQHF. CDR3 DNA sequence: TGTGCCAGCTCACCACGGTCCGCAGGGAGGGGTCAGCCCCAGCATTTT.